This TCR beta chain stems from a study of cytomegalovirus exposure and HLA in healthy donors. About the research overall: The 100 to 150 validation repertoires and the 666 first-cohort repertoires shared a platform, a later analysis reported.

A word on this clone: Its antigen is undetermined.

The germline V gene encodes CDR1 SGDLS and CDR2 YYNGEE. The CDR3 consists of 15 residues. Between the trimmed V and J ends, which lost 2 bases and 2 bases, there was a span of 14 bases. Profiled with immunoSEQ multiplex PCR; TCRdb holds only in-frame clones, not every one. The sample lists 250,000 to 400,000 clones; roughly 86% were seen once. Study-wide points: CMV antigen specificity of three CMV-associated chains was confirmed in vitro. The study put under 200 TCR beta chains on its list as cytomegalovirus-associated.

Material for sequencing was PBMCs. This rearrangement joins TRBV9 to TRBJ2-7; weak D call: TRBD2 (6 bases). This sequence originates from a man aged 25 to 45 in good health and CMV-seronegative. CDR3 in amino acids: CASSVDPEGPYEQYF. CDR3 bases: TGTGCCAGCAGCGTCGACCCGGAGGGCCCCTACGAGCAGTACTTC.